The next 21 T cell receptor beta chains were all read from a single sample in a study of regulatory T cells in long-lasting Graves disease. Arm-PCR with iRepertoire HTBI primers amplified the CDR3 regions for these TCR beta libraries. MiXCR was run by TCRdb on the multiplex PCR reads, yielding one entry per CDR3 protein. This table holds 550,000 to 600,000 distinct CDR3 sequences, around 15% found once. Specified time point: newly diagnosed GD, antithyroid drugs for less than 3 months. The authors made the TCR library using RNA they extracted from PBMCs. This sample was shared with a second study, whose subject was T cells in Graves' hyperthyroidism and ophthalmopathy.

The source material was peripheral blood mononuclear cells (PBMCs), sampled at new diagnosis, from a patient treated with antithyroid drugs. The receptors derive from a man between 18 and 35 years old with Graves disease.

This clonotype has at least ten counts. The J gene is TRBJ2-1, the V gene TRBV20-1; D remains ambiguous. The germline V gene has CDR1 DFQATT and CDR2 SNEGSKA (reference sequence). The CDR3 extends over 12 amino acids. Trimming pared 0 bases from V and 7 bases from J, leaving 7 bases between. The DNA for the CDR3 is TGCAGTGCTAGAGATCTAAGTAATGAGCAGTTCTTC. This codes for CSARDLSNEQFF.

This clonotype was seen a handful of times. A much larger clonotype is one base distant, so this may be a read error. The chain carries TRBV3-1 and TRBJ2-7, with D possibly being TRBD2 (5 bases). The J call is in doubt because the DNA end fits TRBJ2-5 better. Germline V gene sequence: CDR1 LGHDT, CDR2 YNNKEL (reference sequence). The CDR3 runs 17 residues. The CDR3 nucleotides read TGTGCCAGCAGCCAAGTCCCTAGCAGACTAAAGGGAGAGACCCAGTACTTC. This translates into CASSQVPSRLKGETQYF.

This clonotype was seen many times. The CDR3 loop reads CSARDVRLTMGGYTF. In DNA form, the CDR3 reads TGCAGTGCTAGAGATGTGCGGCTGACGATGGGTGGCTACACCTTC. This chain joins TRBV20-1 and TRBJ1-2; D is ambiguous. CDR3 size: 15 residues. The germline V gene has CDR1 DFQATT and CDR2 SNEGSKA (reference sequence). V shed 0 bases and J shed 7 bases, with 18 bases lying between them.

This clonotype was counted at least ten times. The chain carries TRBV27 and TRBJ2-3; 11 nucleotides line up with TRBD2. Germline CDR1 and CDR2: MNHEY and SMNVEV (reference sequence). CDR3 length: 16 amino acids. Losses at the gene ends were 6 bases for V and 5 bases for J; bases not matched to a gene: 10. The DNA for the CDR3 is TGTGCCAGCAGCCCATCCCTAGCGGGAGGCATAGATACGCAGTATTTT. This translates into CASSPSLAGGIDTQYF.

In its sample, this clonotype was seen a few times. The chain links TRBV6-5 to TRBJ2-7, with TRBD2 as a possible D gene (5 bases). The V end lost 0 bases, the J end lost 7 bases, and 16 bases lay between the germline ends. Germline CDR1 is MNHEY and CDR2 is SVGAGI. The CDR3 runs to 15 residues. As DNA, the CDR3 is TGTGCCAGCAGTTACTCGGCAGGCACCCGGGGTGAGCAGTACTTC. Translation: CASSYSAGTRGEQYF.

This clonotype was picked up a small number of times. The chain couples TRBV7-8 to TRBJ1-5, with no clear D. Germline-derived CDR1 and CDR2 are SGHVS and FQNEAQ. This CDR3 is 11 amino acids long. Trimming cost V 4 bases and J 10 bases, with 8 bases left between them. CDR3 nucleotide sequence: TGTGCCAGCAGCTCGGGTCCACCCCAGCATTTT. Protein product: CASSSGPPQHF.

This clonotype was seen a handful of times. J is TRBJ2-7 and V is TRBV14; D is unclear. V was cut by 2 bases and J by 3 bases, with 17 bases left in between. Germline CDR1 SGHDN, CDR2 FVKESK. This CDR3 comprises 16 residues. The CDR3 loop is CASSQSRETVYYEQYF. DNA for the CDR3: TGTGCCAGCAGCCAATCGAGAGAGACCGTATACTACGAGCAGTACTTC.

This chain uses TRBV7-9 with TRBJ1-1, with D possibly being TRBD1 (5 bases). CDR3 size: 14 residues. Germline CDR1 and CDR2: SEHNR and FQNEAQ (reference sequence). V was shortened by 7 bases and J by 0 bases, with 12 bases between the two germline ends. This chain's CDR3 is CASNGGVMNTEAFF. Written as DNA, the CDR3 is TGTGCCAGCAATGGGGGGGTCATGAACACTGAAGCTTTCTTT. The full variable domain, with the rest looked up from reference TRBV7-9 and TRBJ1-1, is DTGVSQNPRHKITKRGQNVTFRCDPISEHNRLYWYRQTLGQGPEFLTYFQNEAQLEKSRLLSDRFSAERPKGSFSTLEIQRTEQGDSAMYLCASNGGVMNTEAFFGQGTRLTVV.

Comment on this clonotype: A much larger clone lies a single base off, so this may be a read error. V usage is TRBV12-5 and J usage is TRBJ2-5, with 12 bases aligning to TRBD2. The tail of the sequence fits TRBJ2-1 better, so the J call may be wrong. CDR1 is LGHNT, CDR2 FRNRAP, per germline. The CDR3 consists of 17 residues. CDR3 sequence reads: CASGLSQTSGSIYGQFF. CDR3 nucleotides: TGTGCTAGTGGTTTGTCACAGACTAGCGGGAGTATTTATGGGCAGTTCTTC.

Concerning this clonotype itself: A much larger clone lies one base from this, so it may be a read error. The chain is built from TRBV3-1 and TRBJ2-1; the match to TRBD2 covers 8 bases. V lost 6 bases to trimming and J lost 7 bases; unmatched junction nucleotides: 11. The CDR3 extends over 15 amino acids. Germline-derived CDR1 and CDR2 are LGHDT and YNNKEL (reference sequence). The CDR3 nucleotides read TGTGCCAGCAGACTAGAGTATAGCGGGAATAATGAGCAGTTCTTC. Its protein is CASRLEYSGNNEQFF.

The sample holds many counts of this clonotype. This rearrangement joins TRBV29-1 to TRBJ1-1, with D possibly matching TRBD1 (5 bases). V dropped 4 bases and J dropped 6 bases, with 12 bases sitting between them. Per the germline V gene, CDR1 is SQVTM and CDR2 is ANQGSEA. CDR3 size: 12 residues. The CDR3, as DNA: TGCAGCGTTGCGGGGGGGGGTGCTGAAGCTTTCTTT. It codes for CSVAGGGAEAFF.

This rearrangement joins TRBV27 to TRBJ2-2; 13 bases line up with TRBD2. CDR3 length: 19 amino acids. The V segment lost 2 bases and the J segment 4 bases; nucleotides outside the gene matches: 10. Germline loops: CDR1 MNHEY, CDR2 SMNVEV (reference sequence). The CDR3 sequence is CASSLTGTSGIGSTGELFF. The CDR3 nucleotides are TGTGCCAGCAGTTTAACCGGGACTAGCGGGATCGGTAGCACCGGGGAGCTGTTTTTT.

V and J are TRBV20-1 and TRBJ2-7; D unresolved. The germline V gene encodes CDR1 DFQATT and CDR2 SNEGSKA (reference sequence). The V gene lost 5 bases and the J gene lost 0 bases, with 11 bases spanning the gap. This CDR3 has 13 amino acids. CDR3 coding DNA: TGCAGTGCTTCCTTCGGTCACTCCTACGAGCAGTACTTC. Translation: CSASFGHSYEQYF.

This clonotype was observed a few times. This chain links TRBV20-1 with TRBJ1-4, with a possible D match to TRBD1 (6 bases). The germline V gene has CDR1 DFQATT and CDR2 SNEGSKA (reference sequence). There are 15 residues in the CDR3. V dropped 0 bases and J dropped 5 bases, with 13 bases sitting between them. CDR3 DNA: TGCAGTGCTAGAGATCTGGGGGCTGCCAATGAAAAACTGTTTTTT. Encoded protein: CSARDLGAANEKLFF.

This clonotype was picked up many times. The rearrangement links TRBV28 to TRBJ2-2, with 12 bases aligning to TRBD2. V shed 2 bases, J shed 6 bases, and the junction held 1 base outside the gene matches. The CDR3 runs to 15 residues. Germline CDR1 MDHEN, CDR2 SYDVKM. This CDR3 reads CASSLPSGRAGELFF. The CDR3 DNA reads TGTGCCAGCAGTTTACCTAGCGGGAGGGCCGGGGAGCTGTTTTTT.

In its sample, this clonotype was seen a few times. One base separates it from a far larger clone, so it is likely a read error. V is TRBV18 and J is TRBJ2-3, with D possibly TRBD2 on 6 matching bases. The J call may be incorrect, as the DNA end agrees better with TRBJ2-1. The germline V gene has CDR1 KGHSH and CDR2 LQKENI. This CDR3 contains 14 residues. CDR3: CASSILGGFDEQFF. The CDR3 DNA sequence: TGTGCCAGCTCTATCCTTGGAGGGTTCGATGAGCAGTTCTTC.

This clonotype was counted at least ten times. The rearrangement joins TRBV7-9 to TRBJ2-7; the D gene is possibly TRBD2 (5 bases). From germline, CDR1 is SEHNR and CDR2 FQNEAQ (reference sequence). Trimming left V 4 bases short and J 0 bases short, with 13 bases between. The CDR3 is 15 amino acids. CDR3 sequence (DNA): TGTGCCAGCAGCTCCCGCTACGGGAACTCCTACGAGCAGTACTTC. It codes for CASSSRYGNSYEQYF.

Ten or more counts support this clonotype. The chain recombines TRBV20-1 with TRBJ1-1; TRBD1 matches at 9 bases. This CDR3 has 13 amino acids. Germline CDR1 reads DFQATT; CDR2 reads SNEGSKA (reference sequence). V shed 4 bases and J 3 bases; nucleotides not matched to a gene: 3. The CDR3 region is CSATRDRDTEAFF. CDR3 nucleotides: TGCAGTGCTACCCGGGACAGGGACACTGAAGCTTTCTTT.

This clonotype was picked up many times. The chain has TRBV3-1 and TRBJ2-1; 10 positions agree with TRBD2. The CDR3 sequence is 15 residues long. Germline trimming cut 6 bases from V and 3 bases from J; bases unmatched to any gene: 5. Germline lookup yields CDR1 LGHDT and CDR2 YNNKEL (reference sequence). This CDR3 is CASREAGGRYNEQFF. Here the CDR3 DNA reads TGTGCCAGCAGGGAAGCGGGAGGGCGCTACAATGAGCAGTTCTTC.

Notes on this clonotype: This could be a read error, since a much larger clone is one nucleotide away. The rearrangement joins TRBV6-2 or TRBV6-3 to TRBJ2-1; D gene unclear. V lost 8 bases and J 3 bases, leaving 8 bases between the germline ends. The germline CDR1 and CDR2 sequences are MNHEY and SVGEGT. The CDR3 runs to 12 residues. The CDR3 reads CASQSFYNEQFF. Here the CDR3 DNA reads TGTGCCAGCCAGAGCTTCTACAATGAGCAGTTCTTC.

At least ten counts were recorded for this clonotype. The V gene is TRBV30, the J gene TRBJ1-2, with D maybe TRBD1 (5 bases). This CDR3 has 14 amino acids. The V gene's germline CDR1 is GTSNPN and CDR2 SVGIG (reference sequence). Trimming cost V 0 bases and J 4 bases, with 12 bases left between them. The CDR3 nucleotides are TGTGCCTGGAGTGTATTATGGGGCAGCTATGGCTACACCTTC. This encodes CAWSVLWGSYGYTF.